Listed below are T cell receptor beta chains from one sample, sequenced in a study of T cells after yellow fever vaccination. TCRdb used MiXCR to reprocess the 5' RACE reads, holding one entry per CDR3 protein. The sample holds hundreds of thousands of distinct CDR3 sequences; 9% to 15% are singletons and the top ten take just under 15%. Sample: PBMCs, taken on the day of the yellow fever booster vaccination. The receptors stem from a young man who received the YFV17D yellow fever vaccine. Each CDR3 is given with its conserved first and last residue. Each record gives: clone size, V gene, J gene, D gene, CDR3 DNA, CDR3 protein. The D gene is left open where the match is weak. Some rows have no size entry. The others give once, few or many, or a class for an expanded clone.

size: NA; V: TRBV27; J: TRBJ1-6; D: NA; DNA: TGTGCCAGCAGTTTTACAGGGACCGTTTCACCCCTCCACTTT; CDR3: CASSFTGTVSPLHF
size: few; V: TRBV7-2; J: TRBJ1-6; D: TRBD1; DNA: TGTGCCAGCAGCTACGGACAGGCGGAATTCTCACCCCTCCACTTT; CDR3: CASSYGQAEFSPLHF
size: few; V: TRBV27; J: TRBJ2-2; D: NA; DNA: TGTGCCAGCTCGTCCCAGGGGGCGTTGATAAGCGGGAGCACCGGGGAGCTGTTTTTT; CDR3: CASSSQGALISGSTGELFF
size: once; V: TRBV7-2; J: TRBJ2-5; D: TRBD2; DNA: TGTGCCAGCAGCTTAGCCGGACTAGCGGGAAGGGGGGAGACCCAGTACTTC; CDR3: CASSLAGLAGRGETQYF
size: NA; V: TRBV19; J: TRBJ2-1; D: NA; DNA: TGTGCCAGTACCCCTTTTGCTTCCGGGGCTGGTGAGCAGTTCTTC; CDR3: CASTPFASGAGEQFF
size: few; V: TRBV5-1; J: TRBJ2-7; D: TRBD1; DNA: TGCGCCAGCAGCTTTGGGACAGGGGGCGCATGGCAGTACTTC; CDR3: CASSFGTGGAWQYF
size: NA; V: TRBV29-1; J: TRBJ2-1; D: NA; DNA: TGCAGCGTTGAGGGCCGGAGCTCCTACAATGAGCAGTTCTTC; CDR3: CSVEGRSSYNEQFF
size: few; V: TRBV7-9; J: TRBJ2-3; D: TRBD2; DNA: TGTGCCAGCAGCCTAGCGGGAGCCCCGGGAGATACGCAGTATTTT; CDR3: CASSLAGAPGDTQYF
size: NA; V: TRBV20-1; J: TRBJ1-6; D: NA; DNA: TGCAGTGCTAGAGAGGGGGGATCCTATAATTCACCCCTCCACTTT; CDR3: CSAREGGSYNSPLHF
size: NA; V: TRBV6-5; J: TRBJ2-5; D: TRBD2; DNA: TGTGCCAGCAGTTCTCCCGGGACTAGGGAGACCCAGTACTTC; CDR3: CASSSPGTRETQYF
size: few; V: TRBV7-9; J: TRBJ2-3; D: NA; DNA: TGTGCCAGCACCCTCTTAGGGGGGGATTCAGATACGCAGTATTTT; CDR3: CASTLLGGDSDTQYF
size: NA; V: TRBV24-1; J: TRBJ2-7; D: TRBD2; DNA: TGTGCCACCAGTGACTTCGAGCGGGAACCTCTCTACGAGCAGTACTTC; CDR3: CATSDFEREPLYEQYF
size: few; V: TRBV7-3; J: TRBJ2-1; D: NA; DNA: TGTGCCAGCAGCTTAAGGGCAAACACCTACAATGAGCAGTTCTTC; CDR3: CASSLRANTYNEQFF
size: NA; V: TRBV30; J: TRBJ1-1; D: NA; DNA: TGTGCCTGGAGTGTCCGGGACGGTGAAGCTTTCTTT; CDR3: CAWSVRDGEAFF
size: NA; V: TRBV20-1; J: TRBJ2-1; D: NA; DNA: TGCAGTGGGCAACCCGGACAGTATAATGAGCAGTTCTTC; CDR3: CSGQPGQYNEQFF
size: NA; V: TRBV5-6; J: TRBJ1-1; D: NA; DNA: TGTGCCAGCAGCCTACTTAGCGGTGAAGGCACTGAAGCTTTCTTT; CDR3: CASSLLSGEGTEAFF